The rows below give T cell receptor beta chains drawn from one sample of a study of CD8 T cells in ankylosing spondylitis. From the 5' RACE reads, TCRdb called clonotypes with MiXCR, one entry per CDR3 protein. The sample includes around 340,000 distinct CDR3 sequences, under 15% of them seen just once. The specimen sequenced was blood, either unsorted or a sorted T cell fraction (not recorded which). The source is a male donor with ankylosing spondylitis or in good health (not recorded which). Both conserved end residues are part of each CDR3. A D gene is named only where the DNA matches it firmly. Where a row states a size, it is once, few, many or the class of an expanded clone; other rows omit it.

length	D	V	size	J	CDR3	DNA
15	NA	TRBV5-1	NA	TRBJ2-1	CASSSGLPSYNEQFF	TGCGCCAGCAGCTCCGGACTGCCCTCCTACAATGAGCAGTTCTTC
13	NA	TRBV11-3	few	TRBJ2-4	CASSRQSKAVQYF	TGTGCCAGCAGCAGACAGAGCAAAGCGGTTCAGTACTTC
12	NA	TRBV20-1	few	TRBJ1-2	CSAKRPNYGYTF	TGCAGTGCAAAGAGACCTAACTATGGCTACACCTTC
12	NA	TRBV12-3/TRBV12-4	few	TRBJ2-7	CASSPDIYEQYF	TGTGCCAGCAGTCCTGACATCTACGAGCAGTACTTC
17	TRBD2	TRBV6-1	few	TRBJ2-2	CASPTPLGGTNTGELFF	TGTGCCAGCCCTACCCCCCTGGGGGGGACGAACACCGGGGAGCTGTTTTTT
16	TRBD2	TRBV4-1	NA	TRBJ2-1	CASSQDGLARGNEQFF	TGCGCCAGCAGCCAAGATGGACTAGCAAGGGGCAATGAGCAGTTCTTC
14	NA	TRBV3-1	few	TRBJ2-5	CASEKGGRYGGQYF	TGTGCCAGCGAGAAGGGCGGGCGGTACGGCGGCCAGTACTTC
13	TRBD2	TRBV6-2/TRBV6-3	few	TRBJ2-7	CASKLAGVSEQYF	TGTGCCAGCAAACTAGCGGGAGTGTCCGAGCAGTACTTC
12	NA	TRBV12-5	few	TRBJ2-1	CAGAEGWDEQFF	TGTGCGGGGGCGGAAGGGTGGGATGAGCAGTTCTTC
13	TRBD1	TRBV20-1	NA	TRBJ2-7	CSAGGTGVYEQYF	TGCAGTGCCGGCGGGACAGGGGTCTACGAGCAGTACTTC
16	TRBD1	TRBV27	many	TRBJ1-2	CASTADPGTGNRGYTF	TGTGCCAGCACCGCAGATCCCGGGACAGGGAATCGCGGCTACACCTTC
13	NA	TRBV27	few	TRBJ1-5	CASSRLGVQPQHF	TGTGCCAGCAGCCGACTCGGAGTTCAGCCCCAGCATTTT
14	TRBD1	TRBV19	NA	TRBJ1-1	CASSTTGGAERAFF	TGTGCCAGTAGTACTACAGGGGGCGCAGAGAGGGCTTTCTTT
14	NA	TRBV10-3	NA	TRBJ1-5	CAISATGTNQPQHF	TGTGCCATCAGTGCTACAGGGACTAATCAGCCCCAGCATTTT
14	NA	TRBV10-3	few	TRBJ1-2	CAISSTFEPYGYTF	TGTGCCATCAGTTCGACATTCGAGCCATATGGCTACACCTTC
14	NA	TRBV6-5	NA	TRBJ2-3	CASSYTKRVDTQYF	TGTGCCAGCAGTTACACAAAACGGGTAGATACGCAGTATTTT
12	NA	TRBV20-1	NA	TRBJ1-1	CSARGPPLEAFF	TGCAGTGCTAGGGGGCCTCCTCTAGAAGCTTTCTTT
16	TRBD1	TRBV27	NA	TRBJ2-7	CASTLRGQGASYEQYF	TGTGCCAGCACCCTTCGGGGACAGGGTGCCTCCTACGAGCAGTACTTC
17	NA	TRBV3-1	few	TRBJ2-3	CASSPGSGGGGTDTQYF	TGTGCCAGCAGCCCTGGGTCTGGTGGCGGAGGGACAGATACGCAGTATTTT
16	TRBD1	TRBV20-1	few	TRBJ1-1	CSAREASWTGNTEAFF	TGCAGTGCTAGAGAGGCGAGCTGGACAGGGAACACTGAAGCTTTCTTT
11	NA	TRBV20-1	NA	TRBJ2-5	CSPRDRETQYF	TGCTCCCCCCGGGACCGTGAGACCCAGTACTTC
15	TRBD1	TRBV6-5	NA	TRBJ2-7	CASSYAGQATYEQYF	TGTGCCAGCAGTTACGCGGGACAGGCGACCTACGAGCAGTACTTC
16	TRBD1	TRBV7-2	NA	TRBJ2-4	CASSSGQGFDKNIQYF	TGTGCCAGCAGCTCGGGACAGGGGTTCGACAAAAACATTCAGTACTTC
16	TRBD1	TRBV11-3	NA	TRBJ2-2	CASSSNRGHDTGELFF	TGTGCCAGCAGCTCCAACAGGGGGCATGACACCGGGGAGCTGTTTTTT
16	NA	TRBV5-1	few	TRBJ1-4	CASSPPGPKVGEKLFF	TGCGCCAGCAGCCCGCCGGGACCAAAAGTAGGGGAAAAACTGTTTTTT
14	NA	TRBV5-1	NA	TRBJ2-1	CASSLSGARNEQFF	TGCGCCAGCAGCTTGTCTGGCGCGCGGAATGAGCAGTTCTTC
16	TRBD2	TRBV5-6	NA	TRBJ2-7	CASSWGGTSGDYEQYF	TGTGCCAGCAGCTGGGGGGGGACTAGCGGGGATTACGAGCAGTACTTC
15	TRBD2	TRBV7-9	NA	TRBJ2-1	CASSLVWREGDEQFF	TGTGCCAGCAGCTTAGTCTGGCGGGAGGGGGATGAGCAGTTCTTC
13	NA	TRBV5-5	NA	TRBJ2-1	CASSFTPGNEQFF	TGTGCCAGCAGCTTTACTCCCGGGAATGAGCAGTTCTTC
15	TRBD2	TRBV5-1	NA	TRBJ2-5	CASSSGTSEGETQYF	TGCGCCAGCAGCTCCGGGACTAGCGAAGGAGAGACCCAGTACTTC
14	NA	TRBV7-6	few	TRBJ1-1	CASSLEESMTEAFF	TGTGCCAGCAGCTTAGAGGAGAGTATGACTGAAGCTTTCTTT
16	NA	TRBV4-1	many	TRBJ1-1	CASSLSLGGMNTEAFF	TGCGCCAGCAGCCTCAGCTTGGGGGGGATGAACACTGAAGCTTTCTTT
17	TRBD1	TRBV18	NA	TRBJ1-1	CASSPQVQAGGSTEAFF	TGTGCCAGCTCACCACAGGTACAAGCAGGGGGGAGCACTGAAGCTTTCTTT
11	NA	TRBV10-3	NA	TRBJ2-3	CAISEQNTQYF	TGTGCCATCAGCGAACAGAATACGCAGTATTTT
13	TRBD1	TRBV6-1	NA	TRBJ2-7	CASSGQGPLEQYF	TGTGCCAGCAGTGGACAGGGGCCCCTAGAGCAGTACTTC
16	TRBD1	TRBV5-1	few	TRBJ1-1	CASSVRPGGGNTEAFF	TGCGCCAGCAGCGTCCGACCAGGGGGCGGCAACACTGAAGCTTTCTTT
16	TRBD1	TRBV27	few	TRBJ1-1	CASSLGQGGGYTEAFF	TGTGCCAGCAGTTTAGGACAGGGTGGAGGATACACTGAAGCTTTCTTT
15	TRBD1	TRBV12-3/TRBV12-4	few	TRBJ1-1	CASRSRQGMDTEAFF	TGTGCCAGCAGAAGCCGACAGGGGATGGACACTGAAGCTTTCTTT
14	NA	TRBV11-2	many	TRBJ1-2	CASSLVAGGYGYTF	TGTGCCAGCAGCTTAGTCGCGGGTGGCTATGGCTACACCTTC
13	TRBD1	TRBV5-1	many	TRBJ1-2	CASSWDRDYGYTF	TGCGCCAGCAGCTGGGACAGAGACTATGGCTACACCTTC
15	NA	TRBV7-2	NA	TRBJ2-3	CASSLDSLSTDTQYF	TGTGCCAGCAGCCTAGACAGCCTGAGCACAGATACGCAGTATTTT
14	NA	TRBV10-3	NA	TRBJ2-3	CAVKGSRSTDTQYF	TGTGCCGTTAAGGGGTCTCGCAGCACAGATACGCAGTATTTT
13	NA	TRBV7-9	many	TRBJ1-1	CASSLGTSTEAFF	TGTGCCAGCAGCTTAGGTACGAGCACTGAAGCTTTCTTT
14	TRBD1	TRBV7-8	NA	TRBJ2-1	CASSLVGTGTRQFF	TGTGCCAGCAGCTTAGTGGGGACAGGGACTCGGCAGTTCTTC
11	NA	TRBV7-2	NA	TRBJ1-1	CASSLEWRAFF	TGTGCCAGCAGCTTAGAGTGGAGGGCTTTCTTT
15	TRBD2	TRBV9	NA	TRBJ2-5	CASSDSSGIVKTQYF	TGTGCCAGCAGCGATTCTAGCGGGATCGTGAAGACCCAGTACTTC
15	NA	TRBV21-1	NA	TRBJ1-1	CASSKRWGIGTEAFF	NA
12	NA	TRBV29-1	few	TRBJ1-1	CSAIGSQTEAFF	TGCAGCGCCATCGGTTCACAAACTGAAGCTTTCTTT
15	NA	TRBV27	many	TRBJ2-6	CASSFQGSGANVLTF	TGTGCCAGCAGTTTCCAGGGCTCTGGGGCCAACGTCCTGACTTTC
18	TRBD2	TRBV9	few	TRBJ2-3	CASSVAEGTSGSTDTQYF	TGTGCCAGCAGCGTAGCTGAAGGGACTAGCGGGAGTACAGATACGCAGTATTTT
17	TRBD2	TRBV5-1	NA	TRBJ2-3	CASSLGPSGMGTDTQYF	TGCGCCAGCAGCTTGGGGCCTAGCGGGATGGGCACAGATACGCAGTATTTT
17	TRBD2	TRBV9	NA	TRBJ2-1	CASSVGGASGGQNEQFF	TGTGCCAGCAGCGTAGGGGGTGCTAGCGGGGGCCAGAATGAGCAGTTCTTC
17	NA	TRBV25-1	many	TRBJ2-2	CASSEYDRATNTGELFF	TGTGCCAGCAGTGAATATGACCGAGCGACGAACACCGGGGAGCTGTTTTTT
13	NA	TRBV18	few	TRBJ1-5	CASSDRENQPQHF	TGTGCCAGCTCAGACCGAGAAAATCAGCCCCAGCATTTT